Following are 27 T cell receptor beta chains from one sample sequenced in a study of T cell responses to AZD1222 COVID-19 vaccine. Profiled with immunoSEQ multiplex PCR; TCRdb holds only in-frame clones, not every one. The sample consists of around 54,000 clones, less than 90% of them appearing once. Specimen: peripheral blood, collected 28 days after the second AZD1222 dose. Receptor source: an adult who received the AZD1222 COVID-19 vaccine.

The CDR3 sequence is CASSSGTSIYTQYF. The CDR3 coding sequence is TGTGCCAGCAGCTCCGGGACTAGTATCTATACGCAGTATTTT. The chain combines TRBV11-2 with TRBJ2-3, with TRBD2 matching 8 bases. Per germline, CDR1 SGHAT and CDR2 FQNNGV. The CDR3 runs 14 residues. Trimming at V came to 4 bases and at J to 7 bases, leaving 7 bases not matched to a gene.

The chain recombines TRBV3-1 (or the pseudogene TRBV3-2) with TRBJ1-3, with D unclear. There are 13 residues in the CDR3. The V gene's germline CDR1 is LGHDT and CDR2 YNNKEL (reference sequence). V lost 0 bases and J 0 bases, leaving 0 bases between the germline ends. The CDR3 protein is CASSQDSGNTIYF. In nucleotides, the CDR3 is TGTGCCAGCAGCCAAGACTCTGGAAACACCATATATTTT.

The chain's CDR3 is CASRPPAGYGYTF. CDR3 DNA sequence: TGTGCCAGCAGACCCCCCGCAGGCTATGGCTACACCTTC. This sequence joins TRBV28 and TRBJ1-2; D is unresolved. The length of the CDR3 is 13 residues. Deletions cut 6 bases from V and 4 bases from J, with 12 bases between. Germline V CDR1 and CDR2: MDHEN, SYDVKM.

This rearrangement joins TRBV6-2 or TRBV6-3 to TRBJ2-1, with 10 bases matching TRBD2. The ends lost 0 bases at V and 8 bases at J; junction bases unmatched: 4. Germline V gives CDR1 MNHEY, CDR2 SVGEGT. There are 15 residues in the CDR3. The CDR3 region is CASSYSASGSDEQFF. In nucleotides, the CDR3 is TGTGCCAGCAGTTACTCGGCTAGCGGGAGTGATGAGCAGTTCTTC.

This clone was seen only once. The gene calls are TRBV2 and TRBJ2-3; 12 positions agree with TRBD2. Germline lookup yields CDR1 SNHLY and CDR2 FYNNEI. V trimming: 6 bases; J trimming: 1 base; junction bases outside the gene matches: 2. This CDR3 region has 15 residues. CDR3 sequence reads: CASRRLAGGTDTQYF. Here the CDR3 DNA reads TGTGCCAGCAGACGACTAGCGGGGGGCACAGATACGCAGTATTTT.

The rearrangement links TRBV7-9 to TRBJ1-1; 9 bases are shared with TRBD1. The V gene's germline CDR1 is SEHNR and CDR2 FQNEAQ (reference sequence). CDR3 size: 15 residues. The junction had 1 base not matched to a gene; V was cut back by 1 base and J by 1 base. The CDR3 DNA is TGTGCCAGCAGCTTAGAGACAGGGGGGAACACTGAAGCTTTCTTT. Protein: CASSLETGGNTEAFF.

The chain combines TRBV4-1 with TRBJ1-2; D is uncertain. Trimming removed 1 base at V and 3 bases at J, with 9 bases between. The germline gives CDR1 MGHRA, CDR2 YSYEKL. CDR3 length equals 14 residues. The CDR3 nucleotides are TGCGCCAGCAGCCAAGTGGCAGCATACTATGGCTACACCTTC. The encoded protein is CASSQVAAYYGYTF.

The J gene is TRBJ1-2, the V gene TRBV29-1; possible D gene TRBD1, 5 bases. Per the germline V gene, CDR1 is SQVTM and CDR2 is ANQGSEA. Between the trimmed V and J ends, which lost 7 bases and 2 bases, there was a span of 14 bases. This CDR3 has 13 residues. This CDR3 is CSARPGPNYGYTF. DNA for the CDR3: TGCAGCGCCAGGCCAGGGCCGAACTATGGCTACACCTTC.

This sequence joins TRBV5-1 and TRBJ2-5; no definite D call. Trimming cost V 2 bases and J 2 bases, with 7 bases left between them. This CDR3 has 13 residues. Germline-derived CDR1 and CDR2 are SGHRS and YFSETQ. The CDR3 bases are TGCGCCAGCAGCTTACCGCTACAAGAGACCCAGTACTTC. Its protein is CASSLPLQETQYF.

J is TRBJ2-3 and V is TRBV2; no clear D gene. Between the trimmed V and J ends, which lost 8 bases and 5 bases, there was a span of 5 bases. Germline CDR1 reads SNHLY; CDR2 reads FYNNEI. The CDR3 is 10 amino acids. CDR3 DNA: TGTGCCAGCGTACAAGATACGCAGTATTTT. It is translated as CASVQDTQYF.

This clone showed up just once. This chain links TRBV10-3 with TRBJ1-1; TRBD1 might be the D (5 bases). The CDR3 is 13 residues long. Germline assignment: CDR1 ENHRY and CDR2 SYGVKD. Trimming shortened V by 6 bases and J by 5 bases, and 13 bases separated the two germline ends. The CDR3 DNA is TGTGCCATCAGGGGGGTCGGGAGGACTGAAGCTTTCTTT. Protein: CAIRGVGRTEAFF.

V is TRBV9 and J is TRBJ1-6, with TRBD1 matching 8 bases. CDR1 is SGDLS, CDR2 YYNGEE, per germline. The CDR3 totals 13 residues. V dropped 3 bases and J dropped 8; count of bases not matched to a gene: 1. The CDR3 loop is CASSEGQDSPLHF. The CDR3 coding sequence is TGTGCCAGCAGCGAGGGACAGGATTCACCCCTCCACTTT.

The chain uses TRBV9 and TRBJ1-6; D is uncertain. The germline V gene has CDR1 SGDLS and CDR2 YYNGEE. The CDR3 has 15 residues. Trimming shortened V by 0 bases and J by 8 bases, and 12 bases separated the two germline ends. CDR3 sequence: CASSVGNWKDSPLHF. The CDR3 DNA sequence: TGTGCCAGCAGCGTAGGAAACTGGAAGGATTCACCCCTCCACTTT.

The chain recombines TRBV6-1 with TRBJ2-5; TRBD2 aligns across 8 bases. Per germline, CDR1 MNHNS and CDR2 SASEGT. V gave up 3 bases and J gave up 5 bases; unmatched junction bases: 2. This CDR3 contains 13 residues. CDR3 residues: CASSDSGAETQYF. The CDR3, as DNA: TGTGCCAGCAGTGATAGCGGGGCTGAGACCCAGTACTTC.

This clone has just one count. This chain uses TRBV28 with TRBJ2-3; the D is unclear. CDR1 is MDHEN, CDR2 SYDVKM, per germline. The CDR3 is made up of 16 amino acids. V was trimmed by 1 base and J by 4 bases, leaving 15 bases between them. For the CDR3, the DNA is TGTGCCAGCAGTTTATTGTCTGGTTACCGCGCAGATACGCAGTATTTT. It yields the protein CASSLLSGYRADTQYF.

The chain uses TRBV5-1 and TRBJ1-1, with 7 bases lining up with TRBD1. The germline V gene encodes CDR1 SGHRS and CDR2 YFSETQ. The CDR3 is 13 amino acids. J was trimmed by 6 bases and V by 2 bases; bases with no gene match: 4. The CDR3 is CASSFNGQAEAFF. The CDR3, as DNA: TGCGCCAGCAGCTTTAATGGACAGGCTGAAGCTTTCTTT. The full variable domain, completed using reference TRBV5-1 and TRBJ1-1, is KAGVTQTPRYLIKTRGQQVTLSCSPISGHRSVSWYQQTPGQGLQFLFEYFSETQRNKGNFPGRFSGRQFSNSRSEMNVSTLELGDSALYLCASSFNGQAEAFFGQGTRLTVV.

The rearrangement joins TRBV19 to TRBJ2-2; TRBD1 matches at 7 bases. Germline CDR1 reads LNHDA; CDR2 reads SQIVND (reference sequence). Unmatched junction bases numbered 8, after V lost 8 bases and J lost 2 bases. This CDR3 has 15 amino acids. The CDR3 bases are TGTGCCAGTGAGACAGGGAAATTTAACACCGGGGAGCTGTTTTTT. Its protein product is CASETGKFNTGELFF.

The chain is built from TRBV5-1 and TRBJ1-2; D perhaps matches TRBD1 (5 bases). Germline assignment: CDR1 SGHRS and CDR2 YFSETQ. Trimming stripped 4 bases from V and 4 bases from J, with 11 bases between. The CDR3 loop spans 13 amino acids. CDR3 sequence (DNA): TGCGCCAGCAGCGTGGGACGGCTCTATGGCTACACCTTC. Amino acids: CASSVGRLYGYTF.

This chain uses TRBV7-2 with TRBJ2-7; weak D call: TRBD2 (5 bases). The V end lost 5 bases, the J end lost 3 bases, and 8 bases lay between the germline ends. This CDR3 has 12 residues. Germline values: CDR1 SGHTA, CDR2 FQGNSA. This chain's CDR3 is CASSVRDYEQYF. CDR3 DNA sequence: TGTGCCAGCAGCGTACGGGACTACGAGCAGTACTTC.

The V call is TRBV6-5, the J call TRBJ2-1; 10 nucleotides agree with TRBD1. CDR3 size: 13 residues. V trimming: 6 bases; J trimming: 5 bases; junction bases outside the gene matches: 1. Germline lookup yields CDR1 MNHEY and CDR2 SVGAGI. For the CDR3, the DNA is TGTGCCAGCAGGGGGACAGGGGACAATGAGCAGTTCTTC. Protein sequence: CASRGTGDNEQFF.

This chain joins TRBV7-9 and TRBJ1-2, with D possibly TRBD1 on 5 matching bases. The CDR3 consists of 15 residues. V was cut by 5 bases and J by 1 base, with 14 bases left in between. Germline V gene data show CDR1 as SEHNR and CDR2 as FQNEAQ (reference sequence). CDR3: CASSGQSASNYGYTF. The DNA of the CDR3 is TGTGCCAGCAGCGGACAAAGCGCCAGTAACTATGGCTACACCTTC.

The chain links TRBV28 to TRBJ1-5, with 9 positions matching TRBD1. CDR1 MDHEN and CDR2 SYDVKM come from the germline V gene. V gave up 8 bases and J gave up 0 bases; unmatched junction bases: 5. The CDR3 runs to 15 residues. For the CDR3, the DNA is TGTGCCAGCGGGACAGGGTTTGGTAGCAATCAGCCCCAGCATTTT. It encodes CASGTGFGSNQPQHF.

This clone was observed once. The chain recombines TRBV18 with TRBJ2-7; the match to TRBD1 covers 9 bases. Trimming at V came to 6 bases and at J to 3 bases, leaving 9 bases not matched to a gene. Germline V gene lookup returns CDR1 KGHSH and CDR2 LQKENI. This CDR3 is built from 15 residues. The CDR3 loop reads CASSRDRGSFYEQYF. DNA of the CDR3: TGTGCCAGCTCTCGCGACAGGGGGAGCTTCTACGAGCAGTACTTC.

The CDR3 spells CATSDTRGPTEAFF. DNA of the CDR3: TGTGCCACCAGTGATACCAGGGGGCCGACTGAAGCTTTCTTT. V gene TRBV24-1 combines with J gene TRBJ1-1, with 8 bases that match TRBD1. Germline assignment: CDR1 KGHDR and CDR2 SFDVKD. J lost 5 bases, V lost 3 bases, and 4 bases had no gene match. The CDR3 extends over 14 amino acids.

The CDR3 DNA reads as TGTGCCAGCAGCCGACAGGGTGGCTATGGCTACACCTTC. Translation gives CASSRQGGYGYTF. The chain uses TRBV12-3 or TRBV12-4 and TRBJ1-2, with 7 positions matching TRBD1. The CDR3 totals 13 residues. The V gene end was trimmed by 6 bases and the J gene end by 4 bases; junction bases not matched to a gene: 5.

This clone was found once. The chain couples TRBV6-5 to TRBJ2-7; D is undetermined. Looked up from germline, CDR1 is MNHEY and CDR2 is SVGAGI. V was shortened by 0 bases and J by 3 bases, with 12 bases between the two germline ends. The CDR3 has 15 residues. The CDR3 DNA reads as TGTGCCAGCAGTTACTCGCGTGGTACGGGCTACGAGCAGTACTTC. It codes for CASSYSRGTGYEQYF.

CDR3 in amino acids: CASSSQLNTEAFF. The CDR3 DNA is TGTGCCAGCAGCTCGCAGCTTAACACTGAAGCTTTCTTT. The chain links TRBV7-9 to TRBJ1-1; no clear D gene. V gave up 4 bases and J gave up 2 bases, with 8 bases separating them. Germline CDR1 and CDR2: SEHNR and FQNEAQ (reference sequence). CDR3 length equals 13 residues.